The 15 T cell receptor beta chains given below trace back to one sample, sequenced in a study of regulatory T cells in long-lasting Graves disease. Building the TCR beta libraries relied on iRepertoire HTBI primers, and CDR3 regions underwent Arm-PCR. TCRdb re-called the multiplex PCR reads with MiXCR, one entry per CDR3 protein. The sample consists of 250,000 to 400,000 distinct CDR3 sequences, more than 15% of them appearing once. Time point reported: newly diagnosed GD, antithyroid drugs for less than 3 months. The TCR library was prepared using RNA isolated from PBMCs. Sample: peripheral blood mononuclear cells (PBMCs), taken at new diagnosis, from a patient treated with antithyroid drugs. These receptors were collected from a female donor with Graves disease.

This clonotype has at least ten counts. The genes are TRBV15 and TRBJ2-1, with no clear D. This CDR3 region has 14 residues. V was clipped by 3 bases and J by 6 bases, with 12 bases between them. Germline V gene sequence: CDR1 LNHNV, CDR2 YYDKDF (reference sequence). CDR3 nucleotides: TGTGCCACCAGCAGGCGATTCCCCTCCAATGAGCAGTTCTTC. It yields the protein CATSRRFPSNEQFF.

The chain employs TRBV28 and TRBJ2-7; D tentatively reads TRBD1 or TRBD2 (6 bases each). The germline V gene has CDR1 MDHEN and CDR2 SYDVKM. V lost 6 bases and J lost 5, with 20 bases in between. There are 15 residues in the CDR3. DNA of the CDR3: TGTGCCAGCAGGGCCGGGGGCCGGACGTCCCACGAGCAGTACTTC. Translation gives CASRAGGRTSHEQYF.

The rearrangement links TRBV10-3 to TRBJ1-2, with 12 bases aligning to TRBD1. The CDR3 is 15 amino acids. Germline V gene data show CDR1 as ENHRY and CDR2 as SYGVKD. The V gene end was trimmed by 0 bases and the J gene end by 7 bases; junction bases not matched to a gene: 3. The CDR3 coding sequence is TGTGCCATCAGTGAGTCATCGGGACAGGGGGCTGGCTACACCTTC. It codes for CAISESSGQGAGYTF.

This clonotype was observed a few times. V is TRBV28 and J is TRBJ2-1; no firm D call. The ends were cut back, 5 bases at V and 7 bases at J, with 9 bases in the middle. Germline CDR1 and CDR2: MDHEN and SYDVKM. This CDR3 has 12 residues. The CDR3 DNA reads as TGTGCCAGCAGTCCTCTACTTAATGAGCAGTTCTTC. Translation gives CASSPLLNEQFF.

J is TRBJ2-7 and V is TRBV10-3, with 8 nucleotides matching TRBD2. This CDR3 comprises 16 residues. V lost 10 bases to trimming and J lost 1 base; unmatched junction nucleotides: 15. Germline V gene data show CDR1 as ENHRY and CDR2 as SYGVKD. CDR3 loop: CASRGGRAGGSYEQYF. CDR3 coding DNA: TGTGCCAGCAGGGGTGGGAGGGCGGGAGGTTCCTACGAGCAGTACTTC.

The sample holds many counts of this clonotype. This chain uses TRBV28 with TRBJ2-7; D not certain. This CDR3 has 12 residues. CDR1 is MDHEN, CDR2 SYDVKM, per germline. Trimming took off 8 bases at V and 3 bases at J, with 11 bases between the two ends. The CDR3 nucleotides read TGTGCCAGCTTTACCGATCACTACGAGCAGTACTTC. This sequence encodes CASFTDHYEQYF.

Concerning this clonotype: A read error is possible here, since a much larger clone lies one base away. This rearrangement joins TRBV18 to TRBJ2-5; D possibly corresponds to TRBD1 (6 bases). The assigned J gene may be wrong: the sequence end matches TRBJ2-1 better. CDR3 length equals 14 residues. CDR1 KGHSH and CDR2 LQKENI come from the germline V gene. This chain's CDR3 is CASSVGDIFNEQFF. CDR3 DNA sequence: TGTGCCAGCTCAGTCGGGGACATTTTTAATGAGCAGTTCTTC.

Regarding this clonotype: A clone one base away is much larger, so this may be a read error. The V and J genes are TRBV6-1 and TRBJ2-2, with TRBD2 matching 12 bases. The CDR3 runs to 16 residues. Trimming at V came to 5 bases and at J to 7 bases, leaving 8 bases not matched to a gene. Germline-derived CDR1 and CDR2 are MNHNS and SASEGT. The DNA of the CDR3 is TGTGCCAGCAGTCGAAGACTAGCGGGAGCCATCGGGGAGCTGTTTTTT. Amino acids: CASSRRLAGAIGELFF.

About this clonotype itself: One end of the junction varies from germline; a read error may be responsible. The V and J genes are TRBV6-1 and TRBJ2-2, with D perhaps being TRBD1 or TRBD2 (5 bases each). The CDR3 consists of 15 residues. Germline V gene lookup returns CDR1 MNHNS and CDR2 SASEGT. CDR3 amino acids: CASRRGRENTGELVF. CDR3 nucleotides: TGTGCCAGCAGAAGGGGCAGAGAGAACACCGGGGAGCTGGTTTTT.

This clonotype was found many times. J is TRBJ2-7 and V is TRBV28, with TRBD2 matching 11 bases. Germline CDR1 MDHEN, CDR2 SYDVKM. V lost 6 bases, J lost 6 bases, and 7 bases stayed unmatched. The CDR3 totals 14 residues. The CDR3 reads CASRTTSGMGEQYF. For the CDR3, the DNA is TGTGCCAGCAGAACGACTAGCGGGATGGGCGAGCAGTACTTC.

This clonotype appeared many times. This chain joins TRBV28 and TRBJ2-5, with a tentative D call TRBD2 (6 bases). Per germline, CDR1 MDHEN and CDR2 SYDVKM. This CDR3 is built from 14 residues. V was clipped by 5 bases and J by 4 bases, with 14 bases between them. CDR3 residues: CASSTPRGGETQYF. The CDR3 coding sequence is TGTGCCAGCAGTACGCCTCGGGGAGGAGAGACCCAGTACTTC.

J is TRBJ1-4 and V is TRBV5-4; possibly TRBD1 for D (6 bases). Per germline, CDR1 SGHNT and CDR2 YYREEE (reference sequence). There are 14 residues in the CDR3. The V end lost 4 bases, the J end lost 4 bases, and 11 bases lay between the germline ends. For the CDR3, the DNA is TGTGCCAGCAGCCCGGGGGCGCTTAATGAAAAACTGTTTTTT. Amino acids: CASSPGALNEKLFF.

As concerns this clonotype: A far larger clone is one nucleotide away, so this likely arose from a read error. This rearrangement joins TRBV7-2 to TRBJ2-7; D might be TRBD2 (5 bases). There are 16 residues in the CDR3. The germline V gene encodes CDR1 SGHTA and CDR2 FQGNSA. CDR3 nucleotide sequence: TGTGCCAGTAGTATAGATCAGGCGAGAGGGTCCTACGATCAGTACTTC. This encodes CASSIDQARGSYDQYF.

The chain joins TRBV2 to TRBJ2-7, with D tentatively TRBD1 (5 bases). V lost 5 bases to trimming and J lost 2 bases, with 16 bases between them. The germline gives CDR1 SNHLY, CDR2 FYNNEI. CDR3 length: 15 amino acids. The CDR3 sequence: CASSFFLGQTYEQYF. The DNA for the CDR3 is TGTGCCAGCAGTTTTTTTCTCGGACAAACCTACGAGCAGTACTTC.

This clonotype was detected ten times or more. This sequence joins TRBV25-1 and TRBJ1-1; unclear D gene. The V end was cut by 2 bases, the J end by 3 bases, with 13 bases between. Germline V gene sequence: CDR1 MGHDK, CDR2 SYGVNS. The CDR3 covers 15 residues. The CDR3 here is CASSEEATPYTEAFF. CDR3 sequence (DNA): TGTGCCAGCAGTGAAGAGGCGACACCATACACTGAAGCTTTCTTT.